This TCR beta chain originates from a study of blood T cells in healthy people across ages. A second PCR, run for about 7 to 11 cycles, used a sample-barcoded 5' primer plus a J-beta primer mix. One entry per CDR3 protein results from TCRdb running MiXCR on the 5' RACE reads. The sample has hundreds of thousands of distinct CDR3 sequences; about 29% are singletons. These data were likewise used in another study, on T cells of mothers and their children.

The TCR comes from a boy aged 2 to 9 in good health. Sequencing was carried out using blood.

DNA of the CDR3: TGCGCCAGCAGCCCAGGGGGCTCTGGTAATGAAAAACTGTTTTTT. Amino acids: CASSPGGSGNEKLFF. This sequence joins TRBV5-1 and TRBJ1-4; 8 positions agree with TRBD1. Germline values: CDR1 SGHRS, CDR2 YFSETQ. With V trimmed by 4 bases and J by 4 bases, 6 bases remained unmatched. The CDR3 totals 15 residues.